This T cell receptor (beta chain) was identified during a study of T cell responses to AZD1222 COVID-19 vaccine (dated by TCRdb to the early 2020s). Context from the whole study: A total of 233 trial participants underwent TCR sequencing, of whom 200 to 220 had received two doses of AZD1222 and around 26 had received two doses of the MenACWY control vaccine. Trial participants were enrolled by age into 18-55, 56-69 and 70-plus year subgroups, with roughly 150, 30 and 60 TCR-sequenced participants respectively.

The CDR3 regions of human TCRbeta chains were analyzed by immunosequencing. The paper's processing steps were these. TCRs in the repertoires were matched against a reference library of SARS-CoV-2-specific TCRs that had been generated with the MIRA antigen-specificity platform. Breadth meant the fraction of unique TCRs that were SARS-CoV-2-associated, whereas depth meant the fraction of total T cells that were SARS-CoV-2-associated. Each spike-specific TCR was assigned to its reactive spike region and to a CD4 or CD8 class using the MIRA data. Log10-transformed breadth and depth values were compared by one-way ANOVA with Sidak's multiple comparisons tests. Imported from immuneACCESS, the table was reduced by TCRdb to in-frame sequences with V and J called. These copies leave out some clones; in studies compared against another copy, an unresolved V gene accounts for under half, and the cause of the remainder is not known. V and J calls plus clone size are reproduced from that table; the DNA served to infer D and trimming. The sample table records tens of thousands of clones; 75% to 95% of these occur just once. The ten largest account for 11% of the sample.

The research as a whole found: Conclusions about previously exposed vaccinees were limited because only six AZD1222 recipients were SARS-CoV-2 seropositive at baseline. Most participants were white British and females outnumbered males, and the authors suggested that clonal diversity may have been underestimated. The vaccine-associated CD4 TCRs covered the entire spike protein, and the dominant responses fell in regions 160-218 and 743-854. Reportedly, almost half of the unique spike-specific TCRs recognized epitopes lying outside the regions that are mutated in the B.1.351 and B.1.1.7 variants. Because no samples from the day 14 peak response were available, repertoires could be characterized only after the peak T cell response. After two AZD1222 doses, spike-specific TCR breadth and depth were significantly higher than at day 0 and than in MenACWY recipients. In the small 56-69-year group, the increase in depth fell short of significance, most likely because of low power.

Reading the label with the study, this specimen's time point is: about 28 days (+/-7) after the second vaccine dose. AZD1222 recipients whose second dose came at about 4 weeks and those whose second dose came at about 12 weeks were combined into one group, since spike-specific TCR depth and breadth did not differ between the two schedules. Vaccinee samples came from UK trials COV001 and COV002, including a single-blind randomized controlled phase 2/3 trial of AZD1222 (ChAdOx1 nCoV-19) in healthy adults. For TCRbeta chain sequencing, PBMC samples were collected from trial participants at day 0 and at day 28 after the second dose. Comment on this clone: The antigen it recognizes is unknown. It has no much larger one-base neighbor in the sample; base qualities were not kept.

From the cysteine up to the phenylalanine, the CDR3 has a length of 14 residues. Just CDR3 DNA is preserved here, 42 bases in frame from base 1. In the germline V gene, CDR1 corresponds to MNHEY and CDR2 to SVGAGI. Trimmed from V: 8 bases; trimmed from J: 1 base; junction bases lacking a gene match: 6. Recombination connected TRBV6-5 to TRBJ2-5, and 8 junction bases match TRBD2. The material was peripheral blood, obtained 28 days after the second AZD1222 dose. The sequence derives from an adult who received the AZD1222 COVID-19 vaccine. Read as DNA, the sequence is TGTGCCAGCGCGGGGGGAAGGGCCCAAGAGACCCAGTACTTC. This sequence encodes CASAGGRAQETQYF.